This T cell receptor beta chain was found in a study of response to subunit inactivated influenza vaccine. TCRdb redid the calling of the RT-PCR reads with MiXCR, one entry per CDR3 protein. Of roughly 550,000 distinct CDR3 sequences in the sample, 20% to 25% are singletons; the top ten hold approximately 2.9%. Germline V lookup: CDR1 SGHVS, CDR2 FNYEAQ. The CDR3 contains 13 residues. With 1 base removed from V and 6 bases from J, the gap between germline ends came to 8 bases. Many counts were recorded for this clonotype. The sample was also linked to a second study, of T cells expressing NK-cell markers. That paper adds: 5'RACE template switching with UMIs produced the TCR beta cDNA. The study found dominant NKG2C+ clonotypes at roughly 1.0-8% of CD8+ T cells in several donors. In several donors, these clonotypes also led the CD3+CD56-NKG2C+ fraction.

The source was CD4+ T cells sorted from PBMCs, collected 11 to 12 days after vaccination. The receptor was isolated from a man aged 50-59 years who received an inactivated influenza vaccine. The chain is built from TRBV7-6 and TRBJ2-3, with D perhaps TRBD1 or TRBD2 (5 bases each). The CDR3 spells CASSLVGVDTQYF. The CDR3 coding sequence is TGTGCCAGCAGCTTAGTGGGGGTGGATACGCAGTATTTT.